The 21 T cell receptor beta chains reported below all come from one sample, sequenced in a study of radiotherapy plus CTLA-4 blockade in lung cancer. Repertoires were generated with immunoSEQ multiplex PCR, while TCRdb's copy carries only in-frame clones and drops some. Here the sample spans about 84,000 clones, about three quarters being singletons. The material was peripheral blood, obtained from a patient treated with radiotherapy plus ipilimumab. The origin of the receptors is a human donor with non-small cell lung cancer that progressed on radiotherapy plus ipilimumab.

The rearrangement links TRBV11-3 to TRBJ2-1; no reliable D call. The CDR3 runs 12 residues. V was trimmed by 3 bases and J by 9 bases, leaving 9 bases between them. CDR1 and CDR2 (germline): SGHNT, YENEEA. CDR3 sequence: CASSFAMGEQFF. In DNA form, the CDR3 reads TGTGCCAGCAGCTTCGCCATGGGTGAGCAGTTCTTC.

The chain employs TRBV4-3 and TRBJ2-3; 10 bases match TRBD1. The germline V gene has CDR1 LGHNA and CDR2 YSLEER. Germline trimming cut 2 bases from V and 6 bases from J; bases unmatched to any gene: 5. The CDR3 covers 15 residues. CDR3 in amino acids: CASSQRTGGKDTQYF. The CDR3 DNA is TGCGCCAGCAGCCAACGGACAGGGGGAAAGGATACGCAGTATTTT.

The CDR3 region has the DNA TGTGCCAGCAGCTTTCGAAACAATGAGCAGTTCTTC. Its protein product is CASSFRNNEQFF. The gene calls are TRBV7-8 and TRBJ2-1, with D unresolved. The length of the CDR3 is 12 residues. V was clipped by 3 bases and J by 5 bases, with 5 bases between them. Germline V gene lookup returns CDR1 SGHVS and CDR2 FQNEAQ.

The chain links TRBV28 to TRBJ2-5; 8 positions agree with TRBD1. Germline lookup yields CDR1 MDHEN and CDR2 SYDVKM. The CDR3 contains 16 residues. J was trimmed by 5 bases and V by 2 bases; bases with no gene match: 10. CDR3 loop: CASSLRGQGAMETQYF. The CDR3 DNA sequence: TGTGCCAGCAGTTTAAGAGGTCAGGGGGCAATGGAGACCCAGTACTTC. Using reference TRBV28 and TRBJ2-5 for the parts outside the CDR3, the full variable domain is DVKVTQSSRYLVKRTGEKVFLECVQDMDHENMFWYRQDPGLGLRLIYFSYDVKMKEKGDIPEGYSVSREKKERFSLILESASTNQTSMYLCASSLRGQGAMETQYFGPGTRLLVL.

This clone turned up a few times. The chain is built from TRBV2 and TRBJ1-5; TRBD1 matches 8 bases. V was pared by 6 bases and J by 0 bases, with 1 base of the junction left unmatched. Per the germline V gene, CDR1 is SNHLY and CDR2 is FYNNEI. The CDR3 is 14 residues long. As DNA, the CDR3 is TGTGCCAGCAGGGACAGGGCTAGCAATCAGCCCCAGCATTTT. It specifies CASRDRASNQPQHF.

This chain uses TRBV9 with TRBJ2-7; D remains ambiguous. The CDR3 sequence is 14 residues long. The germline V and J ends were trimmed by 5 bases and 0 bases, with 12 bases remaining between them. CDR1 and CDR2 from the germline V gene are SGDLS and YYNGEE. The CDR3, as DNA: TGTGCCAGCAGTGAAACTCCGAGCTCCTACGAGCAGTACTTC. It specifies CASSETPSSYEQYF.

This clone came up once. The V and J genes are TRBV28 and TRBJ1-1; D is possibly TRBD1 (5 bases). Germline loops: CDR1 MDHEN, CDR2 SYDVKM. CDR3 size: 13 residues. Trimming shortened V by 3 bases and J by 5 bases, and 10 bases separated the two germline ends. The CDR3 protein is CASSLGGRTEAFF. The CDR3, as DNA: TGTGCCAGCAGTTTGGGGGGTCGGACTGAAGCTTTCTTT.

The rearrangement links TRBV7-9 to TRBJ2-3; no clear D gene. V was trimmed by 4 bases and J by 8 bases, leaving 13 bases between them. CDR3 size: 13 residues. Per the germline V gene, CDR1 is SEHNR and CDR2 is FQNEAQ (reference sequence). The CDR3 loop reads CASSSSLGGTQYF. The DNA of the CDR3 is TGTGCCAGCAGCTCTTCTTTAGGTGGTACGCAGTATTTT.

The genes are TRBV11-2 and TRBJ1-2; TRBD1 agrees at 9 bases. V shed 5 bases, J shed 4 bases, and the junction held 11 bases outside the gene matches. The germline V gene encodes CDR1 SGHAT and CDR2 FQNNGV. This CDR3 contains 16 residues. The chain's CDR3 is CASSPRTGAFPYGYTF. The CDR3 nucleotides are TGTGCCAGCAGCCCGAGGACAGGGGCATTTCCCTATGGCTACACCTTC.

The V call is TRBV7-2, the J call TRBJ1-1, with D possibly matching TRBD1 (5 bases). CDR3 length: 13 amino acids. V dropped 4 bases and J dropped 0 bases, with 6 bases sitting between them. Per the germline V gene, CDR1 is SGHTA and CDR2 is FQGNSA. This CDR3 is CASSSQVNTEAFF. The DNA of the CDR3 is TGTGCCAGCAGCTCACAGGTGAACACTGAAGCTTTCTTT. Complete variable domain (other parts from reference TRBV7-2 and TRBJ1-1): GAGVSQSPSNKVTEKGKDVELRCDPISGHTALYWYRQSLGQGLEFLIYFQGNSAPDKSGLPSDRFSAERTGGSVSTLTIQRTQQEDSAVYLCASSSQVNTEAFFGQGTRLTVV.

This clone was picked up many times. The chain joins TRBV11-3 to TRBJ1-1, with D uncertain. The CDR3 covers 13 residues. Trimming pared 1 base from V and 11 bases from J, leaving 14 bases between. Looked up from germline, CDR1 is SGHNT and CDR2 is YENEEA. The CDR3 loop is CASSLAGSEDAFF. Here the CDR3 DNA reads TGTGCCAGCAGCTTAGCTGGGTCAGAGGACGCTTTCTTT.

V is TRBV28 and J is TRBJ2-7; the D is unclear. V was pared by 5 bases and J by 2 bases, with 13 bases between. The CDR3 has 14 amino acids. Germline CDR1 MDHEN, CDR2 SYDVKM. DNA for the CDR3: TGTGCCAGCAGTACCCGCATCGACACCTACGAGCAGTACTTC. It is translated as CASSTRIDTYEQYF.

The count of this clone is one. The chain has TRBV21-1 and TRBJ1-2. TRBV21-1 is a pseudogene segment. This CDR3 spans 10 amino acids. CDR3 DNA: TGTGCCCGCTCTTTTGACGGCTACACCTTC. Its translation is CARSFDGYTF.

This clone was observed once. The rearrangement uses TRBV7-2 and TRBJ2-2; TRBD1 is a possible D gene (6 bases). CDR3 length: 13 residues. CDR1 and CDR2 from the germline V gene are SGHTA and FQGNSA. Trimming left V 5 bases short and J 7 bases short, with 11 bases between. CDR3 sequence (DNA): TGTGCCAGCAGCCCCAGGGGTGTCGGGGAGCTGTTTTTT. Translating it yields CASSPRGVGELFF.

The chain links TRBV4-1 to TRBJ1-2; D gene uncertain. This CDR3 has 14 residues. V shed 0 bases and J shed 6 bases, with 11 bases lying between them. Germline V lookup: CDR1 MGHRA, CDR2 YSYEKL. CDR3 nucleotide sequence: TGCGCCAGCAGCCAAGATCCGGGTGAAGATGGCTACACCTTC. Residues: CASSQDPGEDGYTF.

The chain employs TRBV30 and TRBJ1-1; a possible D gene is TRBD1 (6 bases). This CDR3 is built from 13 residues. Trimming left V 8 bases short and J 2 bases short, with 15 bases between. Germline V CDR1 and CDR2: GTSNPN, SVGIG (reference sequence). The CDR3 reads CARETGFNTEAFF. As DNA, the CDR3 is TGTGCCCGGGAAACAGGGTTTAACACTGAAGCTTTCTTT.

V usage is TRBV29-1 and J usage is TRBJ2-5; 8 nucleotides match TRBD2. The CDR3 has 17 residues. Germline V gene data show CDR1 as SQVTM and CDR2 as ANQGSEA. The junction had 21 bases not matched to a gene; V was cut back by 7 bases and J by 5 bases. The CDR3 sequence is CSAPQETWRGVEETQYF. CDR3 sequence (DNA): TGCAGCGCCCCCCAGGAAACTTGGCGGGGGGTTGAGGAGACCCAGTACTTC.

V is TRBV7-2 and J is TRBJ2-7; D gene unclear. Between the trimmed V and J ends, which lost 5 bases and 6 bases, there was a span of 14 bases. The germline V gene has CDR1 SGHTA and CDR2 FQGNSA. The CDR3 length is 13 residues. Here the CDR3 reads CASSPNLVVEQYF. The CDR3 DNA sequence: TGTGCCAGCAGCCCAAATCTAGTGGTCGAGCAGTACTTC.

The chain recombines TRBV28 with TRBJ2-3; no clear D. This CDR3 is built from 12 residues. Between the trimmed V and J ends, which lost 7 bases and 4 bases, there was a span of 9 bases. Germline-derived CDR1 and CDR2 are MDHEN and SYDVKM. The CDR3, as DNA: TGTGCCAGCACACGGTTTGCAGATACGCAGTATTTT. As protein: CASTRFADTQYF. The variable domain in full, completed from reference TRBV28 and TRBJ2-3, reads DVKVTQSSRYLVKRTGEKVFLECVQDMDHENMFWYRQDPGLGLRLIYFSYDVKMKEKGDIPEGYSVSREKKERFSLILESASTNQTSMYLCASTRFADTQYFGPGTRLTVL.

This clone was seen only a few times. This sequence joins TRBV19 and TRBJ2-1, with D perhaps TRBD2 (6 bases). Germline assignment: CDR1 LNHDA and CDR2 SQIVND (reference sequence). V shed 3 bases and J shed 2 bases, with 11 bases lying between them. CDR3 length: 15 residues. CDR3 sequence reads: CASSMAGRPYNEQFF. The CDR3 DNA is TGTGCCAGTAGTATGGCGGGGAGGCCCTACAATGAGCAGTTCTTC.

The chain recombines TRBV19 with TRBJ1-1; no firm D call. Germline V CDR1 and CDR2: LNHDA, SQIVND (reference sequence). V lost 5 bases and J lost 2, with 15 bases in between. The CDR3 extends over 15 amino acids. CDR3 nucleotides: TGTGCCAGTAGTCCCCGGGAGGAGGGCAACACTGAAGCTTTCTTT. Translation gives CASSPREEGNTEAFF.